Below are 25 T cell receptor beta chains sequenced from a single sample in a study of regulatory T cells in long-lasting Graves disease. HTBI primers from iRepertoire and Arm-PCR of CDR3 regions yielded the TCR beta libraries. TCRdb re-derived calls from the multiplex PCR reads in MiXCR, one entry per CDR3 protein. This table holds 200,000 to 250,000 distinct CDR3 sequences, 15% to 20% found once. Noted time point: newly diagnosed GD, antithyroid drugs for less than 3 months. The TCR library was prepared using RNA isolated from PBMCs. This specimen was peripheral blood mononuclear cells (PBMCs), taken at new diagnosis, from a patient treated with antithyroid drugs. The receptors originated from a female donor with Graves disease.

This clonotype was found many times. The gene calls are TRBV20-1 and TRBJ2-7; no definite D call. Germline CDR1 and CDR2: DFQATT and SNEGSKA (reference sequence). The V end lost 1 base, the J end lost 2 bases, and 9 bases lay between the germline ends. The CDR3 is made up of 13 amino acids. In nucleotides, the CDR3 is TGCAGTGCTAGAGGGACCTCAGCCTACGAGCAGTACTTC. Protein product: CSARGTSAYEQYF.

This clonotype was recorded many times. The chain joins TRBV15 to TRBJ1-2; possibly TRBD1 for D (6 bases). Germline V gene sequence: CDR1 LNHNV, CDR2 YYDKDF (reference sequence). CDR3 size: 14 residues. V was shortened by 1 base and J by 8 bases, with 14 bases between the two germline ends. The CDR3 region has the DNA TGTGCCACCAGCAGAGTTCCAGGGGCGGACGGCTACACCTTC. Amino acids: CATSRVPGADGYTF. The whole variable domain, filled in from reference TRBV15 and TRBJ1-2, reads DAMVIQNPRYQVTQFGKPVTLSCSQTLNHNVMYWYQQKSSQAPKLLFHYYDKDFNNEADTPDNFQSRRPNTSFCFLDIRSPGLGDTAMYLCATSRVPGADGYTFGSGTRLTVV.

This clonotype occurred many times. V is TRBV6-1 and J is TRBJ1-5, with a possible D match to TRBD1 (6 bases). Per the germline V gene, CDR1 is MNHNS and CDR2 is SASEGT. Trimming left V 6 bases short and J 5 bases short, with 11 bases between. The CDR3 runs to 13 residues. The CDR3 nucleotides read TGTGCCAGCAGGTTCGGGGGCCATCAGCCCCAGCATTTT. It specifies CASRFGGHQPQHF.

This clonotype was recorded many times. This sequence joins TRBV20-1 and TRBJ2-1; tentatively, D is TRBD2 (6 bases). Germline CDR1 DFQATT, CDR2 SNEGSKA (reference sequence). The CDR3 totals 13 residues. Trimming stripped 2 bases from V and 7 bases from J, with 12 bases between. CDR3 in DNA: TGCAGTGCTAGATTTGCGGGGTGGAATGAGCAGTTCTTC. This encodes CSARFAGWNEQFF.

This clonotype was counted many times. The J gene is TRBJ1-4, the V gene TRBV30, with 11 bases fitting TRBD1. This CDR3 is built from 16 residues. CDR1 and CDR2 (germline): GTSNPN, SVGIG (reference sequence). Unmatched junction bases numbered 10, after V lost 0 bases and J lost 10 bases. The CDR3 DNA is TGTGCCTGGAGTGTATTGGGCCGGGGACAGGGGGGAAAACTGTTTTTT. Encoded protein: CAWSVLGRGQGGKLFF.

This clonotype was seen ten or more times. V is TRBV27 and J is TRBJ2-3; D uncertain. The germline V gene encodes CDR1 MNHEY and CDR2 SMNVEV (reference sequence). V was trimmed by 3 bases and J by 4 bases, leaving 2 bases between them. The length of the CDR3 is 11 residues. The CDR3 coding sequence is TGTGCCAGCAGTTTTTCAGATACGCAGTATTTT. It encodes CASSFSDTQYF.

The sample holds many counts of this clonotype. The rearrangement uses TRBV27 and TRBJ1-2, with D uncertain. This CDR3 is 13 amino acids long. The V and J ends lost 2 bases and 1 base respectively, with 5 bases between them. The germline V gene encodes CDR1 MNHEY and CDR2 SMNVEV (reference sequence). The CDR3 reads CASSLHNNYGYTF. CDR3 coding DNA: TGTGCCAGCAGTTTACACAATAACTATGGCTACACCTTC.

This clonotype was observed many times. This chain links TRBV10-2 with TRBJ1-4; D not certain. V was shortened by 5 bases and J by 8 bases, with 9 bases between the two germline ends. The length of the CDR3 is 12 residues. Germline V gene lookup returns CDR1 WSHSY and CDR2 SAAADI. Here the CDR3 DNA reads TGCGCCAGCAGTAAACAAGGAGAAAAACTGTTTTTT. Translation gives CASSKQGEKLFF.

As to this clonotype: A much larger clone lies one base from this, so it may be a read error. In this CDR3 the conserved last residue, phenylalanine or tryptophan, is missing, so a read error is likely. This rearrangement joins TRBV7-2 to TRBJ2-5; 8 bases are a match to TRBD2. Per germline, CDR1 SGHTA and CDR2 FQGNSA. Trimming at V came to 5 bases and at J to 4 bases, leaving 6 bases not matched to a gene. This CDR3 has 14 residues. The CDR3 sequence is CASSANSGRETQYL. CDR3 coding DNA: TGTGCCAGCAGCGCCAACAGCGGGAGAGAGACCCAGTACCTC.

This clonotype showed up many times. The DNA of the CDR3 is TGTGCCAGCTCTTCCGGGGACAGGTACAATCAGCCCCAGCATTTT. Its protein is CASSSGDRYNQPQHF. This chain links TRBV6-1 with TRBJ1-5; 8 bases map to TRBD1. CDR3 length: 15 residues. The trim removed 8 bases at V and 3 bases at J, leaving 9 bases unmatched. Germline V gene sequence: CDR1 MNHNS, CDR2 SASEGT.

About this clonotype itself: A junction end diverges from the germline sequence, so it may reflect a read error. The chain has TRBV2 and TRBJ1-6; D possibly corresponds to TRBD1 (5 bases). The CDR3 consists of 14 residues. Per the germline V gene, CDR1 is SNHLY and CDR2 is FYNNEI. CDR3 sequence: CTSSNTGRNSPLHF. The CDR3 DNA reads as TGTACCAGCAGCAACACAGGACGCAATTCACCCCTCCACTTT.

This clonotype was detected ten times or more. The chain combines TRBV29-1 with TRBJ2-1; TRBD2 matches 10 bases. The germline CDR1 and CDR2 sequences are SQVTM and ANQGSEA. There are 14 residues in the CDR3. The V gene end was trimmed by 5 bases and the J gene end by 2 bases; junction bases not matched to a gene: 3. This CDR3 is CSVRAGGAYNEQFF. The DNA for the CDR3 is TGCAGCGTTCGAGCGGGAGGGGCCTACAATGAGCAGTTCTTC.

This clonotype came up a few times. The CDR3, as DNA: TGTGCCAGCAGCTCTGAACCGGGACAGGGATCCTACGAGCAGTACTTC. Its translation: CASSSEPGQGSYEQYF. This chain joins TRBV5-5 and TRBJ2-7; 9 positions agree with TRBD1. V was clipped by 3 bases and J by 1 base; unmatched bases: 8. Germline assignment: CDR1 SGHKS and CDR2 YYEKEE (reference sequence). The CDR3 has 16 amino acids.

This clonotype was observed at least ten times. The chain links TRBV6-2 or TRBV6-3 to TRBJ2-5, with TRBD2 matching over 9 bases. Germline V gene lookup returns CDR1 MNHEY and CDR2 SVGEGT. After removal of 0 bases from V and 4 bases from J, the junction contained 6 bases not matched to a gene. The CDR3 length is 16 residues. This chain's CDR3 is CASSYSRLLAGETQYF. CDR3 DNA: TGTGCCAGCAGTTACTCGCGGCTACTAGCGGGAGAGACCCAGTACTTC.

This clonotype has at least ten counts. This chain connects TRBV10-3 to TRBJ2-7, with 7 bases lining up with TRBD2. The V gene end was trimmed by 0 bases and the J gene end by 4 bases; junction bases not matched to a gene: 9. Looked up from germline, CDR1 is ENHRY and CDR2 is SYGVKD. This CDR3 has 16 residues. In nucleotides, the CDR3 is TGTGCCATCAGTGAGTCTTCGGGAGGTTCGGGGTACGAGCAGTACTTC. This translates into CAISESSGGSGYEQYF.

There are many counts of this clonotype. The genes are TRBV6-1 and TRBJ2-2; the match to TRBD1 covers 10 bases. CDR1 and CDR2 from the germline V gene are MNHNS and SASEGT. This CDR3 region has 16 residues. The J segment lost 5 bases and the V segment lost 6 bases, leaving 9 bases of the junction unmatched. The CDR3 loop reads CASRRTGTGVTGELFF. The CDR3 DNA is TGTGCCAGCAGGAGGACCGGGACAGGGGTGACCGGGGAGCTGTTTTTT.

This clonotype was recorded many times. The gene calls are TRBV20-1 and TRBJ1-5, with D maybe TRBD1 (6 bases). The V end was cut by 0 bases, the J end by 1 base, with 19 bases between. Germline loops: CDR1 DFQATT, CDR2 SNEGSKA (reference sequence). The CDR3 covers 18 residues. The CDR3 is CSARDLGDTMGSNQPQHF. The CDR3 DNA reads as TGCAGTGCTAGAGATCTAGGGGACACCATGGGCAGCAATCAGCCCCAGCATTTT.

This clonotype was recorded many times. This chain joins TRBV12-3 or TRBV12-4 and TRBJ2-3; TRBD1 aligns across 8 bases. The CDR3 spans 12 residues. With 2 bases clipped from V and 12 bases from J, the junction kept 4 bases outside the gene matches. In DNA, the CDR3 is TGTGCCAGCAGTTTAACGGACAGGGCCCAGTATTTT. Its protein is CASSLTDRAQYF.

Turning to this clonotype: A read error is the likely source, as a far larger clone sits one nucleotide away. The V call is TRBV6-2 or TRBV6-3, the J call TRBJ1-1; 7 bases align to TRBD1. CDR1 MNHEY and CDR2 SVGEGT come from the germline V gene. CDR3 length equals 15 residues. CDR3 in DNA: TGTGTCAGCAGTGTAGGACAGGCTTCGGGCACTGAAGCTTTCTTT. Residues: CVSSVGQASGTEAFF.

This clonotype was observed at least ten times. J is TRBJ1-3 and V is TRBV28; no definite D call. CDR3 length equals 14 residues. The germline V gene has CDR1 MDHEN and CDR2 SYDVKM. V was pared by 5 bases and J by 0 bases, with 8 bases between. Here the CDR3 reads CASSRPDSGNTIYF. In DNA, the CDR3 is TGTGCCAGCAGTCGCCCCGACTCTGGAAACACCATATATTTT.

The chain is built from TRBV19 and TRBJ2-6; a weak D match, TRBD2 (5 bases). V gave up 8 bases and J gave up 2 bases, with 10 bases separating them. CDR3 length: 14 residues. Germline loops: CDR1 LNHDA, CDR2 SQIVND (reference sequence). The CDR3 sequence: CASLEGAGANVLTF. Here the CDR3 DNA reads TGTGCCAGTCTAGAGGGCGCTGGGGCCAACGTCCTGACTTTC. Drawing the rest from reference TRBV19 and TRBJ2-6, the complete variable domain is DGGITQSPKYLFRKEGQNVTLSCEQNLNHDAMYWYRQDPGQGLRLIYYSQIVNDFQKGDIAEGYSVSREKKESFPLTVTSAQKNPTAFYLCASLEGAGANVLTFGAGSRLTVL.

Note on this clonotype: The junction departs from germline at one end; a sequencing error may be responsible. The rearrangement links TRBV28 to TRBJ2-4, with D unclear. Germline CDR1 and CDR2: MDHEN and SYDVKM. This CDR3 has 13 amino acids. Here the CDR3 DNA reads TGTGCCAGCAGCTATCAAGAGAAAAACATTCGGTACTTC. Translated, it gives CASSYQEKNIRYF. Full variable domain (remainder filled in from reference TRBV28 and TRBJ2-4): DVKVTQSSRYLVKRTGEKVFLECVQDMDHENMFWYRQDPGLGLRLIYFSYDVKMKEKGDIPEGYSVSREKKERFSLILESASTNQTSMYLCASSYQEKNIRYFGAGTRLSVL.

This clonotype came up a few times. CDR3 loop: CASGRTVNEQFF. The CDR3 nucleotides are TGCGCCAGCGGGAGAACGGTCAATGAGCAGTTCTTC. V gene TRBV10-1 combines with J gene TRBJ2-1, with a weak D call TRBD2 (5 bases). This CDR3 contains 12 residues. Trimming cost V 8 bases and J 6 bases, with 11 bases left between them. Germline V lookup: CDR1 WNHNN, CDR2 SYGVQD (reference sequence).

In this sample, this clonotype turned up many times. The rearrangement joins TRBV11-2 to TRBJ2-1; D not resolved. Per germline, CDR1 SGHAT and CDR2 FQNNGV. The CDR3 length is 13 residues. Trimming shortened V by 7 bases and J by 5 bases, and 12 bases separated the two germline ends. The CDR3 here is CASTWSRNNEQFF. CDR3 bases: TGTGCCAGCACCTGGAGCAGAAACAATGAGCAGTTCTTC.

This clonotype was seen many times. CDR3 nucleotides: TGCAGCGTTGAAGCGGACACCGGGGAGCTGTTTTTT. Protein sequence: CSVEADTGELFF. The rearrangement links TRBV29-1 to TRBJ2-2; D is undetermined. CDR1 is SQVTM and CDR2 is ANQGSEA in the germline V gene. The CDR3 runs 12 residues. V was cut by 1 base and J by 3 bases, with 3 bases left in between.